This note documents a single T cell receptor (beta chain) sequence. As yet, its antigen is unknown. Unique molecular identifiers were incorporated when the TCRbeta library was constructed. TCRdb called the PCR reads again in MiXCR, with one record for every CDR3 protein. The sample consists of about 980,000 distinct CDR3 sequences, roughly 29% of them appearing once. The data originate from a study of T-cell reconstitution after alpha-beta-depleted transplantation in children. Broader study findings: As was reported, about two months after transplant, alpha-beta T cells came from several hundred expanded graft clones. By one year post-transplant, T-cell counts and diversity largely arose from T cells that were newly produced. Surviving recipient T cells and intrathymic progenitors accounted for some patients' high TCRbeta diversity at day 60.

The length of the CDR3 is 14 residues. Germline V lookup: CDR1 SGHRS, CDR2 YFSETQ. The V end lost 1 base, the J end lost 6 bases, and 12 bases lay between the germline ends. This receptor was identified in a boy under two years old who had a stem cell transplant for SCID, so the T cells may come from the graft donor. The sequencing used PBMCs, mostly from graft donor cells, collected 360 days after TCRalphabeta/CD19-depleted stem cell transplant. The V and J genes are TRBV5-1 and TRBJ2-3; no clear D gene. The CDR3 protein is CASSLLVPSDTQYF. In DNA, the CDR3 is TGCGCCAGCAGCTTGTTGGTCCCCTCGGATACGCAGTATTTT. The complete variable domain, with remaining parts taken from reference TRBV5-1 and TRBJ2-3, reads KAGVTQTPRYLIKTRGQQVTLSCSPISGHRSVSWYQQTPGQGLQFLFEYFSETQRNKGNFPGRFSGRQFSNSRSEMNVSTLELGDSALYLCASSLLVPSDTQYFGPGTRLTVL.